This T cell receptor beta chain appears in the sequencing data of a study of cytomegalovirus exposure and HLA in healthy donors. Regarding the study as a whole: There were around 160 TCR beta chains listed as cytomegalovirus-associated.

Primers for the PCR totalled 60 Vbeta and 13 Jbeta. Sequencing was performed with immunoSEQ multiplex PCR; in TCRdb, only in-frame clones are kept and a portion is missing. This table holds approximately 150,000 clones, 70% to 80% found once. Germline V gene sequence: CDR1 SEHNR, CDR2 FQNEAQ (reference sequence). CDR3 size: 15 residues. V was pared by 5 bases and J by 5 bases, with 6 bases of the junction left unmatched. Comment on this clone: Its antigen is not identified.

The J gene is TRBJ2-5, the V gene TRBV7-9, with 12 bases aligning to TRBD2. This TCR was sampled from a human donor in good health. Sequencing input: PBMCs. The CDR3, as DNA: TGTGCCAGCAGCCAGACTAGCGGGAGTATGGAGACCCAGTACTTC. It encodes CASSQTSGSMETQYF.